Below, 13 T cell receptor beta chains from the same sample are listed, as sequenced in a study of blood T cell repertoires in COVID-19. Here immunoSEQ multiplex PCR was the method, and the copy in TCRdb shows in-frame clones only, minus some. The repertoire holds approximately 440,000 clones, with about nine tenths as singletons. The sequenced material came from PBMCs or T cells enriched from blood (not recorded which). These receptors came from a man younger than 35 who had recovered from COVID-19.

This clone came up once. The chain couples TRBV5-4 to TRBJ2-3; D is unclear. Germline CDR1 reads SGHNT; CDR2 reads YYREEE (reference sequence). CDR3 size: 15 residues. With 4 bases removed from V and 0 bases from J, the gap between germline ends came to 12 bases. CDR3 protein: CASSQTASSTDTQYF. The CDR3 DNA follows: TGTGCCAGCAGCCAAACAGCTTCTAGCACAGATACGCAGTATTTT.

This clone was seen a few times. The chain recombines TRBV2 with TRBJ1-6; 7 bases fit TRBD1. Germline lookup yields CDR1 SNHLY and CDR2 FYNNEI. The CDR3 runs 14 residues. J gave up 6 bases and V 5 bases, and 4 bases lay outside the gene matches. For the CDR3, the DNA is TGTGCCAGCAGTCTGGACAGGATTAATTCACCCCTCCACTTT. It yields the protein CASSLDRINSPLHF.

The gene calls are TRBV7-9 and TRBJ2-1; 7 positions agree with TRBD2. The germline V gene encodes CDR1 SEHNR and CDR2 FQNEAQ (reference sequence). The length of the CDR3 is 17 residues. V gave up 0 bases and J gave up 4 bases; unmatched junction bases: 9. The CDR3 loop is CASSLAGPAGMYNEQFF. In nucleotides, the CDR3 is TGTGCCAGCAGCTTAGCGGGTCCAGCGGGGATGTACAATGAGCAGTTCTTC.

The chain links TRBV18 to TRBJ1-2; TRBD1 aligns across 8 bases. V was pared by 5 bases and J by 8 bases, with 13 bases of the junction left unmatched. The germline gives CDR1 KGHSH, CDR2 LQKENI. The CDR3 runs to 15 residues. This CDR3 reads CASSDRDRPAWGYTF. CDR3 nucleotides: TGTGCCAGCTCAGACCGGGACAGGCCTGCTTGGGGCTACACCTTC.

This clone showed up just a few times. The V gene is TRBV10-3, the J gene TRBJ1-1; no definite D call. The CDR3 extends over 15 amino acids. Trimming took 0 bases from V and 0 from J, leaving 8 bases between them. CDR1 and CDR2 (germline): ENHRY, SYGVKD. CDR3 DNA: TGTGCCATCAGTGAGTCCGGGGAATTGAACACTGAAGCTTTCTTT. It specifies CAISESGELNTEAFF.

This chain uses TRBV5-1 with TRBJ2-1; a possible D gene is TRBD1 (5 bases). Germline loops: CDR1 SGHRS, CDR2 YFSETQ. This CDR3 has 14 amino acids. V was trimmed by 0 bases and J by 5 bases, leaving 9 bases between them. The CDR3 DNA follows: TGCGCCAGCAGCTTGGGGGGCCAGAACAATGAGCAGTTCTTC. Its translation: CASSLGGQNNEQFF.

This clone was seen just once. The CDR3 DNA reads as TGTGCCAGCAGCTTGGTGGCTAGCGGGAGGGGTGGAGAGACCCAGTACTTC. This gives the protein CASSLVASGRGGETQYF. The gene calls are TRBV5-5 and TRBJ2-5; 12 positions match TRBD2. The V gene end was trimmed by 0 bases and the J gene end by 4 bases; junction bases not matched to a gene: 7. CDR3 length equals 17 residues. CDR1 is SGHKS, CDR2 YYEKEE, per germline (reference sequence).

The genes are TRBV5-1 and TRBJ1-4, with 7 bases aligning to TRBD1. Germline loops: CDR1 SGHRS, CDR2 YFSETQ. The junction had 2 bases not matched to a gene; V was cut back by 4 bases and J by 8 bases. The CDR3 has 12 amino acids. In DNA, the CDR3 is TGCGCCAGCAGCCAACAGGGGGAAAAACTGTTTTTT. It is translated as CASSQQGEKLFF.

The chain recombines TRBV6-5 with TRBJ1-2, with 7 bases lining up with TRBD1. Germline V gene data show CDR1 as MNHEY and CDR2 as SVGAGI. The CDR3 spans 13 residues. The ends lost 6 bases at V and 4 bases at J; junction bases unmatched: 5. The CDR3 DNA reads TGTGCCAGCAGCGAGACAGGGTTCTATGGCTACACCTTC. Protein product: CASSETGFYGYTF.

V and J are TRBV29-1 and TRBJ1-4; D ambiguous. Trimming took off 6 bases at V and 4 bases at J, with 12 bases between the two ends. Germline CDR1 SQVTM, CDR2 ANQGSEA. The CDR3 is 13 amino acids. In DNA form, the CDR3 reads TGCAGCGTCCCCGGAAGCGATAATGAAAAACTGTTTTTT. Translation gives CSVPGSDNEKLFF.

The chain has TRBV10-1 and TRBJ2-7; TRBD1 aligns across 8 bases. Unmatched junction bases numbered 9, after V lost 0 bases and J lost 5 bases. The germline V gene encodes CDR1 WNHNN and CDR2 SYGVQD (reference sequence). The CDR3 is 16 amino acids. The chain's CDR3 is CASSESRGQGADEQYF. CDR3 DNA sequence: TGCGCCAGCAGTGAGTCGAGAGGACAGGGTGCCGACGAGCAGTACTTC.

The chain has TRBV4-1 and TRBJ1-2; D remains unclear. The V and J ends lost 5 bases and 2 bases respectively, with 15 bases between them. Per germline, CDR1 MGHRA and CDR2 YSYEKL. CDR3 length: 15 amino acids. The CDR3 is CASSNSASPNYGYTF. CDR3 sequence (DNA): TGCGCCAGCAGCAACAGTGCCAGCCCGAACTATGGCTACACCTTC.

The chain is built from TRBV18 and TRBJ1-2, with 7 positions matching TRBD1. V lost 2 bases and J lost 4; bases outside the gene matches: 10. The CDR3 is 16 residues long. Germline values: CDR1 KGHSH, CDR2 LQKENI. This chain's CDR3 is CASSPARTGAAYGYTF. DNA for the CDR3: TGTGCCAGCTCACCAGCCCGGACAGGAGCCGCCTATGGCTACACCTTC.